One and the same sample provided the 8 T cell receptor beta chains below, sequenced in a study of T cell repertoires in cytomegalovirus infection. Antigen specificity for these receptors is unknown. One entry per CDR3 protein results from TCRdb running MiXCR on the reads. In the table there are hundreds of thousands of distinct CDR3 sequences, around 31% of which are singletons. The sample was cultured PBMCs, taken from culture after CMV antigen stimulation. These receptor sequences come from a human donor in good health (CMV status not recorded). Some clones in this sample may be carry-over from other donors' samples.

This clonotype was counted ten times or more. This rearrangement joins TRBV7-2 to TRBJ2-2; D may be TRBD2 (5 bases). The CDR3 extends over 14 amino acids. Germline lookup yields CDR1 SGHTA and CDR2 FQGNSA. The V end lost 4 bases, the J end lost 6 bases, and 12 bases lay between the germline ends. The CDR3 loop reads CASSSDLRAGELFF. The CDR3 bases are TGTGCCAGCAGCTCTGACCTGAGGGCCGGGGAGCTGTTTTTT.

This clonotype was found many times. This chain connects TRBV7-6 to TRBJ2-7; possibly TRBD1 for D (6 bases). The CDR3 runs 15 residues. CDR1 and CDR2 (germline): SGHVS, FNYEAQ. V lost 1 base to trimming and J lost 4 bases, with 14 bases between them. The CDR3 sequence is CASSLEAGAGYEQYF. CDR3 bases: TGTGCCAGCAGCTTAGAGGCAGGGGCAGGATACGAGCAGTACTTC.

In this sample, this clonotype turned up a few times. J is TRBJ2-7 and V is TRBV6-1, with 7 positions matching TRBD1. The CDR3 is 15 residues long. The ends lost 5 bases at V and 5 bases at J; junction bases unmatched: 12. Germline V gives CDR1 MNHNS, CDR2 SASEGT. In DNA, the CDR3 is TGTGCCAGCAGTAGCCGACAGGGAGAGAGGAACGAGCAGTACTTC. Its protein product is CASSSRQGERNEQYF.

The gene calls are TRBV5-1 and TRBJ1-1; possibly TRBD1 for D (5 bases). V lost 4 bases and J 4 bases, leaving 11 bases between the germline ends. Germline CDR1 reads SGHRS; CDR2 reads YFSETQ. The CDR3 extends over 13 amino acids. CDR3 sequence: CASSLHGGTEAFF. The CDR3 nucleotides read TGCGCCAGCAGCCTTCACGGGGGCACTGAAGCTTTCTTT. Combining the CDR3 with reference TRBV5-1 and TRBJ1-1 gives the whole variable domain KAGVTQTPRYLIKTRGQQVTLSCSPISGHRSVSWYQQTPGQGLQFLFEYFSETQRNKGNFPGRFSGRQFSNSRSEMNVSTLELGDSALYLCASSLHGGTEAFFGQGTRLTVV.

This clonotype was seen many times. This chain joins TRBV7-2 and TRBJ2-5, with 7 bases aligning to TRBD2. The germline CDR1 and CDR2 sequences are SGHTA and FQGNSA. This CDR3 comprises 13 residues. Losses at the gene ends were 4 bases for V and 3 bases for J; bases not matched to a gene: 2. The CDR3 loop reads CASSSGLEETQYF. Here the CDR3 DNA reads TGTGCCAGCAGCTCAGGACTAGAAGAGACCCAGTACTTC.

The sample holds a few counts of this clonotype. This rearrangement joins TRBV7-8 to TRBJ1-1; unclear D gene. Germline CDR1 and CDR2: SGHVS and FQNEAQ. The CDR3 runs to 15 residues. Deletions cut 0 bases from V and 4 bases from J, with 12 bases between. The CDR3 reads CASSLAWRGVTEAFF. Here the CDR3 DNA reads TGTGCCAGCAGCTTAGCGTGGCGGGGTGTCACTGAAGCTTTCTTT.

This clonotype was observed a few times. The rearrangement uses TRBV4-2 and TRBJ2-7; D is perhaps TRBD1 (5 bases). The length of the CDR3 is 14 residues. Germline CDR1 LGHNA, CDR2 YNFKEQ. V shed 0 bases and J shed 1 base, with 7 bases lying between them. The CDR3, as DNA: TGTGCCAGCAGCCAAGATCAGGGTTCCTACGAGCAGTACTTC. This translates into CASSQDQGSYEQYF.

This sequence joins TRBV30 and TRBJ2-3; 7 bases agree with TRBD2. The V and J ends lost 4 bases and 2 bases, in that order; junction bases with no gene match: 12. CDR1 is GTSNPN and CDR2 is SVGIG in the germline V gene (reference sequence). The CDR3 length is 16 residues. CDR3: CAWTTGASGNTDTQYF. CDR3 DNA: TGTGCCTGGACCACCGGCGCTAGCGGAAACACAGATACGCAGTATTTT.